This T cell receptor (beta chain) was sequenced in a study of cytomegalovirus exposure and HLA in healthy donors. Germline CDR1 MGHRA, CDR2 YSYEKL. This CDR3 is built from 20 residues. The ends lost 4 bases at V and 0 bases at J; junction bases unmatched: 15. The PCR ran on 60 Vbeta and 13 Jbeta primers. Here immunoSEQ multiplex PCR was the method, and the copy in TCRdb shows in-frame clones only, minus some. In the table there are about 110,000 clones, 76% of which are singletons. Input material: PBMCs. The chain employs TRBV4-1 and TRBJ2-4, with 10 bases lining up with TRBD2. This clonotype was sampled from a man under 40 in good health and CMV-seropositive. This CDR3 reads CASSPVGSGGAELAKNIQYF. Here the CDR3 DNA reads TGCGCCAGCAGCCCCGTTGGGAGCGGGGGGGCGGAACTAGCCAAAAACATTCAGTACTTC.